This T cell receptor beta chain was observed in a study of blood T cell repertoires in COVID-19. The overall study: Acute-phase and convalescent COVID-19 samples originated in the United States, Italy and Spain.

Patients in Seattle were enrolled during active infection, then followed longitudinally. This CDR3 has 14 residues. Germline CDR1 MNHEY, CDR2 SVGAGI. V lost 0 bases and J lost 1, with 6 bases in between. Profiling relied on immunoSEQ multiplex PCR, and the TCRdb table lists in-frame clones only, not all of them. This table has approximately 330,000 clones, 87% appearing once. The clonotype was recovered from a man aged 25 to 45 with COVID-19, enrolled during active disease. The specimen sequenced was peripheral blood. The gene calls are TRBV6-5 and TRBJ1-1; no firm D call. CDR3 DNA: TGTGCCAGCAGTTACTCGAGAGAGAACACTGAAGCTTTCTTT. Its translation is CASSYSRENTEAFF.